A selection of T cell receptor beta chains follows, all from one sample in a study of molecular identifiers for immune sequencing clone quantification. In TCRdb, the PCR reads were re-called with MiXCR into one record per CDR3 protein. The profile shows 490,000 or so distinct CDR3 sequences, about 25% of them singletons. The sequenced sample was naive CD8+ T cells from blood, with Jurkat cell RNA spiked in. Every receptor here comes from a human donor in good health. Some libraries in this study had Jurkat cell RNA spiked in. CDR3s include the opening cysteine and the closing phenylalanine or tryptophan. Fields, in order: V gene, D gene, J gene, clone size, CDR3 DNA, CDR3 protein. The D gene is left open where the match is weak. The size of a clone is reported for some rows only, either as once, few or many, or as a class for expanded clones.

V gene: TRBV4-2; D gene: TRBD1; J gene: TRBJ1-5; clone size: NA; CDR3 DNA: TGTGTCAGCAGCCAGGAGGGGACAGGCCAGGGCAATCAGCCCCAGCATTTT; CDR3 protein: CVSSQEGTGQGNQPQHF
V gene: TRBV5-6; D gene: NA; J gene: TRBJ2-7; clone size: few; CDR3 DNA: TGTGCCAGCAGCCCGAGGGGGGGGGCCTACGAGCAGTACTTC; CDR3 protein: CASSPRGGAYEQYF
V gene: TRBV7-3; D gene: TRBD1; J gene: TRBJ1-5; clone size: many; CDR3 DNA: TGTGCCAGCAGCTTAAGGGACAGGGGAGGTAATCAGCCCCAGCATTTT; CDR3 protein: CASSLRDRGGNQPQHF
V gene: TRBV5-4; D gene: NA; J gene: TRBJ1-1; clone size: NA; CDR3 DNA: TGTGCCAGCAGTCAGCCCGGGTTCGCGGGAAGCAACACTGAAGCTTTCTTT; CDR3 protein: CASSQPGFAGSNTEAFF
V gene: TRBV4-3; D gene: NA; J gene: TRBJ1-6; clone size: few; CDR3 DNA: TGCGCCAGCAGCCAAGTGGACAGAACCTATAATTCACCCCTCCACTTT; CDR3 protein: CASSQVDRTYNSPLHF
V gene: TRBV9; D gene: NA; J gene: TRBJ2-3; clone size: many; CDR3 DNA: TGTGCCAGCAGCCCAACCAGGGATACGCAGTATTTT; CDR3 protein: CASSPTRDTQYF
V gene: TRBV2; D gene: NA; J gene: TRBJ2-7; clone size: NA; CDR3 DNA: TGTGCCAGCAGCCCATCCCGGGACTTTTCCTACGAGCAGTACTTC; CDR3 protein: CASSPSRDFSYEQYF
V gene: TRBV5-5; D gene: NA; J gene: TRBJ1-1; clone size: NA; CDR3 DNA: TGTGCCAGCAGCCGTACGCCGCTGGGGAACACTGAAGCTTTCTTT; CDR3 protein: CASSRTPLGNTEAFF
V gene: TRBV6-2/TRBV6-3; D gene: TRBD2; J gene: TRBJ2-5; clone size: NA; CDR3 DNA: TGTGCCAGCAGTTACTACAGCGGGAGGCTAGAGACCCAGTACTTC; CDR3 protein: CASSYYSGRLETQYF
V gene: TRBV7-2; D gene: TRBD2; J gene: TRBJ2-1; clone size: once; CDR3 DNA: TGTGCCAGCAGCTCGAGCGGGAGGCGCTACAATGAGCAGTTCTTC; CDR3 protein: CASSSSGRRYNEQFF
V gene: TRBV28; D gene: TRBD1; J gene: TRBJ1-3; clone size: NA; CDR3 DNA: TGTGCCAGCAGTTTAGAGGGGGCGTATCCCCCTGGAAACACCATATATTTT; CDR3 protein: CASSLEGAYPPGNTIYF
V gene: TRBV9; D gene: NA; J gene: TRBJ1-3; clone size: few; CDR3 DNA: TGTGCCAGCAGCGCGGGGGACAACTCTGGAAACACCATATATTTT; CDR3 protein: CASSAGDNSGNTIYF
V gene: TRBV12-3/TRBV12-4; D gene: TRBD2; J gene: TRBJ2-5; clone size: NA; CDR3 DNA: TGTGCCACCACCAGCTTGGCGGGGGGGGGAGAGACCCAGTACTTC; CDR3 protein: CATTSLAGGGETQYF
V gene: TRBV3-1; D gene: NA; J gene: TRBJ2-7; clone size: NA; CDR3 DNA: TGTGCCAGCAGCGAGGACTCTGTCGTCATCGAGCAGTACTTC; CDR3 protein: CASSEDSVVIEQYF
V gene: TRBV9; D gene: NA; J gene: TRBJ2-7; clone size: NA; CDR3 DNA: TGTGCCAGCAGCGTAGGAGACAGCTCCTACGAGCAGTACTTC; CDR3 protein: CASSVGDSSYEQYF
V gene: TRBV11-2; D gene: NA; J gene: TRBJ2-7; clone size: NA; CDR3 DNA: TGTGCCAGCAGCTTATTGGGGGCAAGGGAGCAGTACTTC; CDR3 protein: CASSLLGAREQYF
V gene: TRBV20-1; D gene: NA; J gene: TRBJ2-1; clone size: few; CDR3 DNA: TGCAGTGCTAGAGATCTGGGTGGCCTCACCTACAATGAGCAGTTCTTC; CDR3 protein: CSARDLGGLTYNEQFF
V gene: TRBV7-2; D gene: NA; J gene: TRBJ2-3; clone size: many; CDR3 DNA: TGTGCCAGCAGCTTAGCGACGGGTCACACAGATACGCAGTATTTT; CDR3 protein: CASSLATGHTDTQYF
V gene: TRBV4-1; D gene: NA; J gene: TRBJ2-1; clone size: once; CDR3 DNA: TGCGCCAGCAGCCAAAACAGGGATGAGCAGCTCTTC; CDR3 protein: CASSQNRDEQLF
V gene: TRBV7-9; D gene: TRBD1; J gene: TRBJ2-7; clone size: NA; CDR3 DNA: TGTGCCAGCAGTTCCACCGGGACAGCGATCTACGAGCAGTACTTC; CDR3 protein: CASSSTGTAIYEQYF
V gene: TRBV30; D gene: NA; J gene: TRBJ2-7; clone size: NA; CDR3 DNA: TGTGCCTGGAGTGTAACAACCGAGCAGTACTTC; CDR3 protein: CAWSVTTEQYF
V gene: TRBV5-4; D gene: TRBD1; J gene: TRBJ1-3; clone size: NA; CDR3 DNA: TGTGCCAGCAGCTCAACTGGGACAGTCTCTGGAAACACCATATATTTT; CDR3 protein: CASSSTGTVSGNTIYF
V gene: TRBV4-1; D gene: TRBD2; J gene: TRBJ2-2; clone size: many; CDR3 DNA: TGCGCCAGCAGTACAACTAGCGGGGGCCTCGCAGTGGCCGGGGAGCTGTTTTTT; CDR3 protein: CASSTTSGGLAVAGELFF
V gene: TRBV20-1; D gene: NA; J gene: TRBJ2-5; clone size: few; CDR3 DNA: TGCAGTGCTAGAGTTCCCCCCCTGACTAGTAAAGAGACCCAGTACTTC; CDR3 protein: CSARVPPLTSKETQYF
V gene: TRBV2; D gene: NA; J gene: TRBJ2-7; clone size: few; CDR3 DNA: TGTGCCAGCAGTGACGCGGTGGCTGACTACGAGCAGTACTTC; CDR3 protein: CASSDAVADYEQYF
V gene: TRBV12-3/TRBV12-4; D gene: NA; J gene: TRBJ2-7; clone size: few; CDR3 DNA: TGTGCCAGCAGTCCAAACCAATACGAGCAGTACTTC; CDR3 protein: CASSPNQYEQYF
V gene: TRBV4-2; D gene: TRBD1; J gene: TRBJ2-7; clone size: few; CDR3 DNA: TGTGCCAGCAGCCAAGCCGCCGGGACAGGGGGAACCTACGAGCAGTACTTC; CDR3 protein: CASSQAAGTGGTYEQYF
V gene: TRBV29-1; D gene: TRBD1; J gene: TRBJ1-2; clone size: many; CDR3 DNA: TGCAGCGTTGAAGACATGGACAGGGGAACTAACTATGGCTACACCTTC; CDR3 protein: CSVEDMDRGTNYGYTF
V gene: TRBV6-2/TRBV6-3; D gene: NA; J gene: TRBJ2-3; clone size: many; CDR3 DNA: TGTGCCAGCACCTCGTGGTTAGCGAGAAGCACAGATACGCAGTATTTT; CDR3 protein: CASTSWLARSTDTQYF
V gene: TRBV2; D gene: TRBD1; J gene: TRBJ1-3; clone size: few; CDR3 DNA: TGTGCCAGCATGGTCCCCTTTGACAGGGTGCCAGGATCTGGAAACACCATATATTTT; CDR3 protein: CASMVPFDRVPGSGNTIYF
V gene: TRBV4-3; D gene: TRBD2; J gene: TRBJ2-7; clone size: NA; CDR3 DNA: TGCGCCAGCAGCCTACCTAGGACTAGCGGGGGCTACGAGCAGTACTTC; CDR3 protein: CASSLPRTSGGYEQYF
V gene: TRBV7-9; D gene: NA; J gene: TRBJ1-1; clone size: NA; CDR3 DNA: TGTGCCAGCCACCAATCGGGAAACACTGAAGCTTTCTTT; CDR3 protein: CASHQSGNTEAFF
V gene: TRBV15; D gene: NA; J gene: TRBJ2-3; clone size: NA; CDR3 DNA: TGTGCCACCGGGGCCGAGGGGGTAAATCAGCCCCAGTATTTT; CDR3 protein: CATGAEGVNQPQYF
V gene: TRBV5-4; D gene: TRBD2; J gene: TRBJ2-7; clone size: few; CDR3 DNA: TGTGCCAGCAGCTCGGGACTAGCGCCCGACGAGCAGTACTTC; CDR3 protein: CASSSGLAPDEQYF
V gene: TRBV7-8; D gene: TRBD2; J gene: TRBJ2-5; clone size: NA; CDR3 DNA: TGTGCCAGCAGCTTGCTAGCGGGGGGGCCTGAGCCCCAGTACTTC; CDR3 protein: CASSLLAGGPEPQYF
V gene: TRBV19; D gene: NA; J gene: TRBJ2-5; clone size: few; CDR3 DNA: TGTGCCAGCAGTATAACAGGGTCAGAGACCCAGTACTTC; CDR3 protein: CASSITGSETQYF
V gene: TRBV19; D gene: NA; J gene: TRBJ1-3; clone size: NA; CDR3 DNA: TGTGCCAGTAGTACAAATTCGATTGGAAACACCATATATTTT; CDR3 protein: CASSTNSIGNTIYF
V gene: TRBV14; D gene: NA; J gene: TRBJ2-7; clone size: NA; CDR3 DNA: TGTGCCAGCAGCCACCGGAGGGGGGGTCAGCAGTACTTC; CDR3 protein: CASSHRRGGQQYF
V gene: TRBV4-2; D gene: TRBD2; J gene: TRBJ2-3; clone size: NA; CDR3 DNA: TGTGCCAGCAGCCAGACTAGCGGTGCCACAGATACGCAGTATTTT; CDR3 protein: CASSQTSGATDTQYF
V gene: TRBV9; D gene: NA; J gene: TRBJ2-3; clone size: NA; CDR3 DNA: TGTGCCAGCAGCCCCCTAGTATCTAGCACAGATACGCAGTATTTT; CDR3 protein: CASSPLVSSTDTQYF